This TCR beta chain comes out of a study of OX40 agonist ivuxolimab in advanced cancers. This table comes from immunoSEQ multiplex PCR, and its TCRdb copy is limited to in-frame clones, with some not included. The sample includes about 33,000 clones, about 73% of them seen just once. Peripheral blood came from all dose cohorts at three timepoints. This sample comprised CD4+ or CD8+ T cells sorted from blood, obtained in a trial of the OX40 agonist ivuxolimab. The TCR comes from an adult with an advanced solid tumor such as melanoma, head and neck, liver or kidney cancer.

CDR3 sequence reads: CASSITGSYGYTF. The CDR3 DNA reads as TGTGCCAGTAGTATAACAGGGAGCTATGGCTACACCTTC. The chain couples TRBV19 to TRBJ1-2; D perhaps matches TRBD1 (6 bases). Germline V gene lookup returns CDR1 LNHDA and CDR2 SQIVND (reference sequence). V lost 2 bases to trimming and J lost 4 bases, with 8 bases between them. The CDR3 loop spans 13 amino acids.